The 11 T cell receptor beta chains below all came from one sample that was sequenced in a study of vaccination effects on CD4 cells after COVID-19. Pools of viral peptides were used by the ViraFEST assay to expand antigen-specific CD4+ T cells ahead of sequencing. Cultured cells yielded isolated CD4+ T cells after about ten days. Nucleocapsid antibody tests were negative, and the vaccine recipients had no prior SARS-CoV-2 infection. Repertoires were generated with immunoSEQ multiplex PCR, while TCRdb's copy carries only in-frame clones and drops some. The sample records tens of thousands of clones, 60% to 75% being singletons. The antigens of these receptors remain unknown. The sequenced sample was CD4+ T cells from PBMCs cultured with HCoV-NL63 spike peptides, obtained before COVID-19 vaccination. The receptors were sampled from a human donor who received a COVID-19 vaccine.

V usage is TRBV28 and J usage is TRBJ1-5; the D gene is possibly TRBD1 (5 bases). The CDR3 contains 13 residues. CDR1 is MDHEN, CDR2 SYDVKM, per germline. The V end lost 6 bases, the J end lost 4 bases, and 10 bases lay between the germline ends. The CDR3 nucleotides read TGTGCCAGCAGCAGGGACGGGAATCAGCCCCAGCATTTT. Translated, it gives CASSRDGNQPQHF.

The chain combines TRBV27 with TRBJ1-5, with D unclear. The germline gives CDR1 MNHEY, CDR2 SMNVEV (reference sequence). V was shortened by 8 bases and J by 0 bases, with 14 bases between the two germline ends. CDR3 length: 15 amino acids. CDR3 amino acids: CASLSRYDSNQPQHF. DNA of the CDR3: TGTGCCAGCCTTTCACGTTACGATAGCAATCAGCCCCAGCATTTT.

The J gene is TRBJ1-5, the V gene TRBV5-1; D is unresolved. Deletions cut 0 bases from V and 5 bases from J, with 6 bases between. This CDR3 comprises 13 residues. From germline, CDR1 is SGHRS and CDR2 YFSETQ. The CDR3 nucleotides read TGCGCCAGCAGCTTGGACGCCTATCAGCCCCAGCATTTT. Translating gives CASSLDAYQPQHF.

This clone was counted only a few times. The chain links TRBV2 to TRBJ1-5; 8 bases line up with TRBD1. Looked up from germline, CDR1 is SNHLY and CDR2 is FYNNEI. The V gene end was trimmed by 2 bases and the J gene end by 3 bases; junction bases not matched to a gene: 6. This CDR3 has 16 amino acids. The CDR3 reads CASSERRTGLNQPQHF. The DNA for the CDR3 is TGTGCCAGCAGTGAACGTAGGACAGGGCTCAATCAGCCCCAGCATTTT.

In its sample, this clone was seen a few times. This chain links TRBV7-3 with TRBJ1-1; D not certain. Looked up from germline, CDR1 is SGHTA and CDR2 is FQGTGA. Trimming took 2 bases from V and 1 from J, leaving 5 bases between them. The CDR3 runs to 13 residues. The CDR3 region has the DNA TGTGCCAGCAGCTTATGGGAGAACACTGAAGCTTTCTTT. Residues: CASSLWENTEAFF.

The chain links TRBV6-6 to TRBJ2-7; a weak D match, TRBD1 (5 bases). Trimming removed 5 bases from V and 2 bases from J, with 10 bases in between. This CDR3 is built from 13 residues. The germline gives CDR1 MNHNY, CDR2 SVGAGI (reference sequence). CDR3: CASSPRRAYEQYV. For the CDR3, the DNA is TGTGCCAGCAGTCCTCGCAGGGCCTACGAGCAGTACGTC.

The chain is built from TRBV19 and TRBJ2-5, with D hard to call. CDR3 length equals 15 residues. Germline lookup yields CDR1 LNHDA and CDR2 SQIVND (reference sequence). V lost 0 bases and J lost 5, with 13 bases in between. The CDR3 protein is CASSIDLRVGETQYF. The CDR3 coding sequence is TGTGCCAGTAGTATAGATCTAAGGGTCGGGGAGACCCAGTACTTC.

This rearrangement joins TRBV5-6 to TRBJ1-4; TRBD1 aligns across 10 bases. The CDR3 covers 15 residues. The V and J ends lost 4 bases and 6 bases, in that order; junction bases with no gene match: 6. The germline gives CDR1 SGHDT, CDR2 YYEEEE. In DNA, the CDR3 is TGTGCCAGCAGCCTCGACAGGGGGCATTATGAAAAACTGTTTTTT. Protein sequence: CASSLDRGHYEKLFF.

The rearrangement joins TRBV18 to TRBJ2-2, with 11 bases that match TRBD1. Trimming removed 5 bases from V and 6 bases from J; junction bases left unmatched: 14. CDR1 KGHSH and CDR2 LQKENI come from the germline V gene. CDR3 length: 18 residues. CDR3 residues: CASSFRGPDRGRAGELFF. In nucleotides, the CDR3 is TGTGCCAGCTCATTCCGCGGGCCGGACAGGGGGCGCGCCGGGGAGCTGTTTTTT.

The CDR3 region is CASNSDYEQYV. The CDR3 DNA is TGTGCCAGCAATTCAGACTACGAGCAGTACGTC. The chain uses TRBV6-5 and TRBJ2-7; no clear D gene. Germline CDR1 reads MNHEY; CDR2 reads SVGAGI. CDR3 size: 11 residues. Trimming removed 7 bases from V and 3 bases from J, with 7 bases in between.

The chain has TRBV3-1 (or the pseudogene TRBV3-2) and TRBJ1-1, with 8 bases matching TRBD1. Looked up from germline, CDR1 is LGHDT and CDR2 is YNNKEL (reference sequence). J was trimmed by 1 base and V by 1 base; bases with no gene match: 2. The CDR3 sequence is 15 residues long. CDR3 DNA: TGTGCCAGCAGCCAAGCCGGGACAGGGAACACTGAAGCTTTCTTT. It yields the protein CASSQAGTGNTEAFF.